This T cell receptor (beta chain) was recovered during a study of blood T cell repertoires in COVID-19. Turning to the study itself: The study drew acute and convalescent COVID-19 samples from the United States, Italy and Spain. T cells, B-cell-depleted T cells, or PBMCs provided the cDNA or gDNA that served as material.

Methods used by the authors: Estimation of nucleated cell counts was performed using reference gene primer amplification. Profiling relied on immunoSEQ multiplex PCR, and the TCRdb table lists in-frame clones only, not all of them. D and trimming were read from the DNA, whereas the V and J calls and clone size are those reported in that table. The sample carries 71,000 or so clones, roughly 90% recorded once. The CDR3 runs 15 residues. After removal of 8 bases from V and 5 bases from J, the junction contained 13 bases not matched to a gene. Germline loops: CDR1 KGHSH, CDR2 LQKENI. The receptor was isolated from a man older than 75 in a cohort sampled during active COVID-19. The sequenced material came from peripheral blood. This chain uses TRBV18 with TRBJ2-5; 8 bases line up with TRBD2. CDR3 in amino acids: CASTSGVAGMETQYF. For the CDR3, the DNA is TGTGCCAGCACAAGCGGAGTAGCGGGAATGGAGACCCAGTACTTC.